The clone carrying this T cell receptor (beta chain) was recorded a few times. No antigen is known for it. This specimen belongs to a study of cytomegalovirus exposure and HLA in healthy donors. Points from the study as a whole: Follow-up analysis later connected one missense variant in DCLRE1C with trimming of TCR beta V- and J-genes.

The PCR employed 60 Vbeta primers together with 13 Jbeta primers. Sequencing was performed with immunoSEQ multiplex PCR; in TCRdb, only in-frame clones are kept and a portion is missing. The sample carries approximately 90,000 clones, 76% recorded once. CDR1 and CDR2 (germline): SGHNT, YENEEA. The ends lost 3 bases at V and 3 bases at J; junction bases unmatched: 4. The CDR3 is 15 residues long. The donors were healthy bone marrow donors. The receptor's source is a male donor in good health and CMV-seronegative. The specimen sequenced was PBMCs. The chain combines TRBV11-3 with TRBJ2-3, with TRBD2 matching over 9 bases. The CDR3 is CASSFPGLATDTQYF. The CDR3 DNA sequence: TGTGCCAGCAGCTTCCCGGGACTAGCTACAGATACGCAGTATTTT.